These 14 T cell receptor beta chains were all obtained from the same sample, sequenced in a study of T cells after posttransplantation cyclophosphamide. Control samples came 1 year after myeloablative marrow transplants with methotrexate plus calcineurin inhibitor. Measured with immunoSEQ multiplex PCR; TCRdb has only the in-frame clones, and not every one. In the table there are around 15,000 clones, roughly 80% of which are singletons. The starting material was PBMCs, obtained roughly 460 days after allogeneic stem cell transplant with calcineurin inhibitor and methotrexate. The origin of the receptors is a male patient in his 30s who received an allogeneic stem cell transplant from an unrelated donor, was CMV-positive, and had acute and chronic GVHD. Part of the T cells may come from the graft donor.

CDR3 nucleotide sequence: TGTGCCAGCAGCAAAGACGACAGCGGGAGTCTAGAAGAGCAGTACTTC. Protein product: CASSKDDSGSLEEQYF. This rearrangement joins TRBV7-8 to TRBJ2-7; the match to TRBD2 covers 8 bases. The V gene end was trimmed by 5 bases and the J gene end by 7 bases; junction bases not matched to a gene: 16. The CDR3 is 16 amino acids. Germline CDR1 is SGHVS and CDR2 is FQNEAQ.

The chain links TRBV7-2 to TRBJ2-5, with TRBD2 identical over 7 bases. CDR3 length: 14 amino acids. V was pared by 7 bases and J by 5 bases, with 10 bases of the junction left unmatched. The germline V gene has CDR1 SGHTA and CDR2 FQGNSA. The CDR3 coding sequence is TGTGCCAGCAACGGGGGAGGGCCCCAGGAGACCCAGTACTTC. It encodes CASNGGGPQETQYF.

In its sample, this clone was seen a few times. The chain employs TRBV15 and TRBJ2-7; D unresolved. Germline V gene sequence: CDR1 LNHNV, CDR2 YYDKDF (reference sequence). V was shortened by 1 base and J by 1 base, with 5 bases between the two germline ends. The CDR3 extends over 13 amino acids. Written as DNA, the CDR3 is TGTGCCACCAGCAGAGGTCGGTCCTACGAGCAGTACTTC. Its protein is CATSRGRSYEQYF.

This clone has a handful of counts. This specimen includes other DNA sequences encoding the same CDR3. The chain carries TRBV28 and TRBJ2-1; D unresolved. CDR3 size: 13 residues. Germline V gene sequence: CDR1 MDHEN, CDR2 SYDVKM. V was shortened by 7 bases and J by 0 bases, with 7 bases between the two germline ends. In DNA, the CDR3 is TGTGCCAGCACCCCCAGCTCCTACAATGAGCAGTTCTTC. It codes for CASTPSSYNEQFF.

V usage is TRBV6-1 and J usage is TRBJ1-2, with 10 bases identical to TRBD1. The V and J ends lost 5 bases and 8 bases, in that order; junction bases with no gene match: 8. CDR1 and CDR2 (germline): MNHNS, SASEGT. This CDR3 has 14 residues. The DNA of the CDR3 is TGTGCCAGCAGTATTGGGACAGGGGTAGGCGGCTACACCTTC. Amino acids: CASSIGTGVGGYTF.

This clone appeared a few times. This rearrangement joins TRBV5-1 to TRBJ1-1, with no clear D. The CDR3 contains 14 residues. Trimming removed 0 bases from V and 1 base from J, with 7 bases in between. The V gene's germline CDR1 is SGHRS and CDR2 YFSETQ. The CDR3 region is CASSLVGENTEAFF. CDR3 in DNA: TGCGCCAGCAGCTTGGTCGGGGAGAACACTGAAGCTTTCTTT.

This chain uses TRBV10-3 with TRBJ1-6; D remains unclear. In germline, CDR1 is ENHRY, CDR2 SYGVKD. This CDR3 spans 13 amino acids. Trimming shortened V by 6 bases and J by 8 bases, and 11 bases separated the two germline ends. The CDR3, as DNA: TGTGCCATCAGCCCGTCAACGGATTCACCCCTCCACTTT. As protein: CAISPSTDSPLHF.

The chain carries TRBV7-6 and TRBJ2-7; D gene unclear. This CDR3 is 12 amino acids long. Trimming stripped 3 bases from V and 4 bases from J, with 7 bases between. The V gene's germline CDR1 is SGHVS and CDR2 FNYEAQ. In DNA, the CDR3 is TGTGCCAGCAGCTTCTCGGGTTACGAGCAGTACTTC. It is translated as CASSFSGYEQYF.

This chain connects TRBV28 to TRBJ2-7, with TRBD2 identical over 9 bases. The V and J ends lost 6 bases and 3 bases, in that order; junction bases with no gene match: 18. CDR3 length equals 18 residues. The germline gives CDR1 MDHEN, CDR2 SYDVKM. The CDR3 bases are TGTGCCAGCAGCGGTTCCCCGCGGCGGGAGGGCCAGAGCTACGAGCAGTACTTC. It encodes CASSGSPRREGQSYEQYF.

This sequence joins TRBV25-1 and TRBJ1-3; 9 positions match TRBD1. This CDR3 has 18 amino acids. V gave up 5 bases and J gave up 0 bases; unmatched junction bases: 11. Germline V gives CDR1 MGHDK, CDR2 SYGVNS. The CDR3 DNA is TGTGCCAGCAGTCCGGGACAGGGAAAGGGGGCCTCTGGAAACACCATATATTTT. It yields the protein CASSPGQGKGASGNTIYF.

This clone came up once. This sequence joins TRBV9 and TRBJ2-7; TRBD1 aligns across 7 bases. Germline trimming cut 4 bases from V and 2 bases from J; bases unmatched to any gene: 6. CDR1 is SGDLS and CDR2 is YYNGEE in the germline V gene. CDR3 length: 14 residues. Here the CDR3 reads CASSSTDRAYEQYF. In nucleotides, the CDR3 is TGTGCCAGCAGCAGTACCGACAGGGCCTACGAGCAGTACTTC.

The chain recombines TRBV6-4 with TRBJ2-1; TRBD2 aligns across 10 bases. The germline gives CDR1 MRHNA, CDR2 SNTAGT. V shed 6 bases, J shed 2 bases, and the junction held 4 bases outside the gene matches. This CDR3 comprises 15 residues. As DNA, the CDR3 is TGTGCCAGCAGCGTACTAGCGGGAACCTACAATGAGCAGTTCTTC. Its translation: CASSVLAGTYNEQFF.

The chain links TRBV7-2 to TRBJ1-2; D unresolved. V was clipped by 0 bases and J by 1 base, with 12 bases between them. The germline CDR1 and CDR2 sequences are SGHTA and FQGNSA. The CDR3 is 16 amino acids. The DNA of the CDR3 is TGTGCCAGCAGCTTAGCGAGAGGCTCTGGTAACTATGGCTACACCTTC. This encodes CASSLARGSGNYGYTF.

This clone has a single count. The CDR3 loop is CASSRQGRWNYGYTF. CDR3 DNA sequence: TGTGCCAGTAGTAGACAGGGCAGGTGGAACTATGGCTACACCTTC. The chain recombines TRBV19 with TRBJ1-2, with 7 bases fitting TRBD1. The V and J ends lost 4 bases and 2 bases, in that order; junction bases with no gene match: 7. The germline V gene encodes CDR1 LNHDA and CDR2 SQIVND (reference sequence). The CDR3 is 15 amino acids.